The text below deals with one T cell receptor (beta chain). The antigen is unknown. The data were obtained in a study of tumor-infiltrating lymphocytes in primary liver carcinoma. Turning to the study itself: The study obtained roughly 3.5 to 7.13 million productive TCRbeta reads per sample, similar across tissue types.

Total RNA and DNA came together from around 20-30 mg of bulk tissue without cell sorting. The researchers produced TCR beta cDNA from roughly 500 ng total RNA with a constant-region primer. Three nested multiplex PCR rounds, a slightly modified ARM-PCR, produced the libraries for TCR beta. Use of TRBV1-TRBV30 forward primers with a C-beta reverse primer characterized the first two PCR rounds, which lasted about 10 cycles each. In TCRdb, the multiplex PCR reads were re-called with MiXCR into one record per CDR3 protein. Seen here are around 88,000 distinct CDR3 sequences, around 70% observed once, and the top ten hold approximately 30%. Study results and limitations: Tumor-adjacent and tumor-blood pairs displayed less overlap than did pairs of tumor regions.

Germline lookup yields CDR1 SQVTM and CDR2 ANQGSEA. This CDR3 has 10 residues. Between the trimmed V and J ends, which lost 6 bases and 9 bases, there was a span of 9 bases. Sequenced material: tumor-adjacent normal liver tissue. This TCR was recovered from a man aged 35 to 55 with primary liver carcinoma and hepatitis B virus infection. J is TRBJ2-1 and V is TRBV29-1; a weak D match, TRBD1 (5 bases). The CDR3 DNA follows: TGCAGCGTATCAGACAGTGAGCAGTTCTTC. As protein: CSVSDSEQFF.